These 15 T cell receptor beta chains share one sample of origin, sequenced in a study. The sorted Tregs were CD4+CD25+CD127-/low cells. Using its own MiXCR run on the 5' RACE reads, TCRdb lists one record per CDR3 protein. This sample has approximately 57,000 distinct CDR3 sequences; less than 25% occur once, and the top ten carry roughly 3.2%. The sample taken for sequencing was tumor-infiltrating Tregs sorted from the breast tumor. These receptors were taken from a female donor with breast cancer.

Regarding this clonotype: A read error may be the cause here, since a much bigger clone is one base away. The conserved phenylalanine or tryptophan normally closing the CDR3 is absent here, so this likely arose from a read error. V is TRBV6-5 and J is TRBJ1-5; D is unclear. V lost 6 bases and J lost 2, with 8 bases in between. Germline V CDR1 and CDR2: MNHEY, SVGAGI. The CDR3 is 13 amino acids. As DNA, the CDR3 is TGTGCCAGCAGGGGAGCCCGCAATCAGCCCCAGCATTCT. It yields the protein CASRGARNQPQHS.

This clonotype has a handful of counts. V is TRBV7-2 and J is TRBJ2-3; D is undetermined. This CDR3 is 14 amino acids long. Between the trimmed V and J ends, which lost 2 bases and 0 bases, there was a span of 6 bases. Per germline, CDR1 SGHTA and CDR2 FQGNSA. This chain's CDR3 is CASSLQASTDTQYF. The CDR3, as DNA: TGTGCCAGCAGCTTACAGGCGAGCACAGATACGCAGTATTTT.

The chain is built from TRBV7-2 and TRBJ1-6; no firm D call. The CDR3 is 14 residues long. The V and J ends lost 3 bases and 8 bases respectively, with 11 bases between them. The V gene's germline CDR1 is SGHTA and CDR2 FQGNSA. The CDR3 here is CASSFRAPYSPLHF. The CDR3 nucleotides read TGTGCCAGCAGCTTCCGGGCTCCCTATTCACCCCTCCACTTT.

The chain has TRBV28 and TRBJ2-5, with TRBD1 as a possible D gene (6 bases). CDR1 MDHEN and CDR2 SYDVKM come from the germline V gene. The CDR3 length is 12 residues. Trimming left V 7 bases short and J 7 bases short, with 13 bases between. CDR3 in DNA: TGTGCCAGCAACAGGGCCGGTGGGACCCAGTACTTC. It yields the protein CASNRAGGTQYF.

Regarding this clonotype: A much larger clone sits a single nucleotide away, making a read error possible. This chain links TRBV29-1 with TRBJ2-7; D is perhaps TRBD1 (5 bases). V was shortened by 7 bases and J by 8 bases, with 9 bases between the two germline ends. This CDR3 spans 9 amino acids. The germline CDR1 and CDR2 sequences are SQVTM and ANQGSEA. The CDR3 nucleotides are TGCAGCGGGCTGGACAAGCAGTACTTC. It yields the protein CSGLDKQYF.

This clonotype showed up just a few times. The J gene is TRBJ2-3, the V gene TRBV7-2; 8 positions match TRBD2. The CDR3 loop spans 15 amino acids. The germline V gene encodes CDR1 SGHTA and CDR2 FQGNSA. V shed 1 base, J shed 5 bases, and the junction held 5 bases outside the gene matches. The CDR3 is CASSLDGGDKDTQYF. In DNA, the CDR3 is TGTGCCAGCAGCTTAGACGGGGGGGATAAAGATACGCAGTATTTT.

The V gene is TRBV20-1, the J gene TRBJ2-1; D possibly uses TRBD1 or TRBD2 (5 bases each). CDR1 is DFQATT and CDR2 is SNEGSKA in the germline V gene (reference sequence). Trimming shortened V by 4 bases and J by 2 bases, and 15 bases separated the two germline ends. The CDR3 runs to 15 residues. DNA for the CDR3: TGCAGTGCTACTAACAGGAGGTCGACCTACAATGAGCAGTTCTTC. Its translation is CSATNRRSTYNEQFF.

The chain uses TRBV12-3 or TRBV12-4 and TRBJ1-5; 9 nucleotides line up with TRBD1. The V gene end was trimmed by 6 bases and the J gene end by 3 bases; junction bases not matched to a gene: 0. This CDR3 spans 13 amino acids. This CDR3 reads CASRQGANQPQHF. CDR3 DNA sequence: TGTGCCAGCAGACAGGGGGCCAATCAGCCCCAGCATTTT.

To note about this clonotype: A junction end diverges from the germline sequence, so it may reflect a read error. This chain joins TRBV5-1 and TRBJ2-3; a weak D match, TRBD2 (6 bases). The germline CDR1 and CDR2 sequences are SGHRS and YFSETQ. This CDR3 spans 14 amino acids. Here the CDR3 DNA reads TGCGCCGGCAGCTTGGGACTGGATCAAGATACGCAGTATTTT. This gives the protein CAGSLGLDQDTQYF. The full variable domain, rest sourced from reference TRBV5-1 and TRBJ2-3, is KAGVTQTPRYLIKTRGQQVTLSCSPISGHRSVSWYQQTPGQGLQFLFEYFSETQRNKGNFPGRFSGRQFSNSRSEMNVSTLELGDSALYLCAGSLGLDQDTQYFGPGTRLTVL.

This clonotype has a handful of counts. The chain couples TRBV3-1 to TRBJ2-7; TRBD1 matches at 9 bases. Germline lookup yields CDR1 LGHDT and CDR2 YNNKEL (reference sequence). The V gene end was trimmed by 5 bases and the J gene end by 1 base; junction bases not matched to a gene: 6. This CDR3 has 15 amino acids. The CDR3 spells CASSAPGQGSYEQYF. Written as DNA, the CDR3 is TGTGCCAGCAGCGCCCCGGGACAGGGATCCTACGAGCAGTACTTC.

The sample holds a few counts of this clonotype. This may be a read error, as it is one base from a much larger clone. The DNA of the CDR3 is TGTTCCAGCAGCTTAGTGGCGGGGATAGCTAAAGGCTACACCTTC. Protein product: CSSSLVAGIAKGYTF. The chain carries TRBV7-2 and TRBJ1-2; no clear D gene. The CDR3 contains 15 residues. Germline CDR1 SGHTA, CDR2 FQGNSA.

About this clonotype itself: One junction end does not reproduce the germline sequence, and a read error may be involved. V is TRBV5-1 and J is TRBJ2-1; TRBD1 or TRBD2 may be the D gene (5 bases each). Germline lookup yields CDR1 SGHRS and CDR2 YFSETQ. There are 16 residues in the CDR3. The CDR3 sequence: CASSLTGTSSYNEQFF. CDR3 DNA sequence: TGTGCCAGCAGCTTAACAGGAACTAGTTCCTACAATGAGCAGTTCTTC.

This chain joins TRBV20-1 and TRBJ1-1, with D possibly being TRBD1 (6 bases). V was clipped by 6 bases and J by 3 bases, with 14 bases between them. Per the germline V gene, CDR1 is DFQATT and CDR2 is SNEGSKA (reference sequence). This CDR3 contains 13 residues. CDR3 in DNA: TGCAGTGCCACCATCAGGGGAGACACTGAAGCTTTCTTT. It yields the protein CSATIRGDTEAFF.

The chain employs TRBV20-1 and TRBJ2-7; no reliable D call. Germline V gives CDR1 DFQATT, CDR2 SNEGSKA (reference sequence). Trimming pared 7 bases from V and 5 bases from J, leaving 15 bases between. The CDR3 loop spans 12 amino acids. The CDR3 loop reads CSGAKGIDEQYF. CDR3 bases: TGCAGTGGGGCGAAGGGTATCGACGAGCAGTACTTC.

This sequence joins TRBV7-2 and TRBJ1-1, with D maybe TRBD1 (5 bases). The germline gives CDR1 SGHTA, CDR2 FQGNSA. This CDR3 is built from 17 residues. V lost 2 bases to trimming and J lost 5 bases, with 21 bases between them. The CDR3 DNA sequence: TGTGCCAGCAGCTTACTCGGGGCCAGATTCAGTCGGACTGAAGCTTTCTTT. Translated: CASSLLGARFSRTEAFF.